Following are 15 T cell receptor beta chains from one sample sequenced in a study of T cells in Graves' hyperthyroidism and ophthalmopathy. Regions amplified from RNA transcripts were the TCR beta CDR3 regions. A first-round RT-PCR of the TCR CDR3 used the HTBI primer set. TCRdb re-called the multiplex PCR reads through MiXCR, storing one row per CDR3 protein. Of hundreds of thousands of distinct CDR3 sequences listed, around 39% are singletons. The sequenced material came from blood. The receptors were sampled from a man between 18 and 35 years old with Graves' hyperthyroidism.

This rearrangement joins TRBV19 to TRBJ1-3; TRBD1 matches at 7 bases. The CDR3 has 15 residues. Germline-derived CDR1 and CDR2 are LNHDA and SQIVND (reference sequence). The junction had 6 bases not matched to a gene; V was cut back by 3 bases and J by 4 bases. The CDR3 is CASSMATGPGNTIYF. The CDR3 region has the DNA TGTGCCAGTAGTATGGCGACAGGGCCCGGAAACACCATATATTTT.

This clonotype was picked up many times. The rearrangement uses TRBV7-3 and TRBJ2-7; the D is unclear. Deletions cut 8 bases from V and 1 base from J, with 12 bases between. CDR1 is SGHTA and CDR2 is FQGTGA in the germline V gene. CDR3 size: 13 residues. CDR3 sequence reads: CASSLQPSYEQYF. The CDR3 DNA reads TGTGCCAGCTCTTTACAGCCGTCCTACGAGCAGTACTTC.

This rearrangement joins TRBV7-9 to TRBJ2-7; TRBD1 agrees at 8 bases. The length of the CDR3 is 16 residues. Germline CDR1 SEHNR, CDR2 FQNEAQ (reference sequence). J lost 1 base, V lost 5 bases, and 10 bases had no gene match. The CDR3 protein is CASSRTQGVLSYEQYF. CDR3 in DNA: TGTGCCAGCAGCAGAACACAGGGGGTCCTTTCCTACGAGCAGTACTTC.

This clonotype appeared a few times. This chain uses TRBV5-1 with TRBJ1-1, with D uncertain. CDR3 length: 14 residues. V lost 3 bases to trimming and J lost 0 bases, with 9 bases between them. Germline CDR1 SGHRS, CDR2 YFSETQ. For the CDR3, the DNA is TGCGCCAGCAGCTCTCATCTAATGAACACTGAAGCTTTCTTT. Amino acid sequence: CASSSHLMNTEAFF.

Ten or more counts support this clonotype. The V call is TRBV29-1, the J call TRBJ2-5, with a weak D call TRBD1 (7 bases). The V end lost 1 base, the J end lost 2 bases, and 11 bases lay between the germline ends. This CDR3 has 14 amino acids. Per the germline V gene, CDR1 is SQVTM and CDR2 is ANQGSEA. In DNA, the CDR3 is TGCAGCGTTGAAGGCAGGGGGGTACAAGAGACCCAGTACTTC. Amino acids: CSVEGRGVQETQYF.

The gene calls are TRBV7-2 and TRBJ2-7, with 10 bases lining up with TRBD2. The CDR3 spans 14 residues. Losses at the gene ends were 6 bases for V and 3 bases for J; bases not matched to a gene: 5. Germline CDR1 SGHTA, CDR2 FQGNSA. CDR3 loop: CASSLLAGLYEQYF. Written as DNA, the CDR3 is TGTGCCAGCAGTTTACTAGCGGGACTCTACGAGCAGTACTTC.

The CDR3 spells CASSSGTDLYGEQGVGQPQHF. Here the CDR3 DNA reads TGTGCCAGCAGCTCCGGGACGGACCTCTATGGGGAACAGGGTGTGGGACAGCCCCAGCATTTT. The rearrangement joins TRBV14 to TRBJ1-5; D perhaps matches TRBD1 (6 bases). Trimming cost V 5 bases and J 7 bases, with 36 bases left between them. Germline-derived CDR1 and CDR2 are SGHDN and FVKESK. This CDR3 has 21 amino acids.

The V call is TRBV5-1, the J call TRBJ1-3, with 7 bases that match TRBD1. The germline CDR1 and CDR2 sequences are SGHRS and YFSETQ. With V trimmed by 7 bases and J by 4 bases, 8 bases remained unmatched. The CDR3 length is 14 residues. The CDR3 reads CASGTGAHGNTIYF. The CDR3 DNA reads as TGCGCCAGCGGAACAGGGGCCCACGGAAACACCATATATTTT.

This clonotype was counted at least ten times. This sequence joins TRBV2 and TRBJ1-5; D is uncertain. Trimming shortened V by 6 bases and J by 3 bases, and 9 bases separated the two germline ends. This CDR3 has 13 amino acids. The germline CDR1 and CDR2 sequences are SNHLY and FYNNEI. The CDR3 DNA reads TGTGCCAGCAGGAGGGCAGACAATCAGCCCCAGCATTTT. Translating it yields CASRRADNQPQHF. Full variable domain (remainder filled in from reference TRBV2 and TRBJ1-5): EPEVTQTPSHQVTQMGQEVILRCVPISNHLYFYWYRQILGQKVEFLVSFYNNEISEKSEIFDDQFSVERPDGSNFTLKIRSTKLEDSAMYFCASRRADNQPQHFGDGTRLSIL.

The sample holds a few counts of this clonotype. The rearrangement uses TRBV7-2 and TRBJ2-7; D not resolved. Looked up from germline, CDR1 is SGHTA and CDR2 is FQGNSA. Trimming cost V 2 bases and J 6 bases, with 11 bases left between them. The CDR3 has 13 residues. CDR3 DNA sequence: TGTGCCAGCAGCTTATACCGGGCTATCGAGCAGTACTTC. It encodes CASSLYRAIEQYF.

V gene TRBV20-1 combines with J gene TRBJ1-1; 8 nucleotides align to TRBD1. The CDR3 is 13 amino acids. The germline V gene has CDR1 DFQATT and CDR2 SNEGSKA (reference sequence). Trimming at V came to 5 bases and at J to 1 base, leaving 3 bases not matched to a gene. Written as DNA, the CDR3 is TGCAGTGCTGACAGGGGTGGGAACACTGAAGCTTTCTTT. Translating it yields CSADRGGNTEAFF.

On this clonotype itself: The junction and the germline gene differ at one end; a read error may be behind it. The CDR3 region is CASSVGEGPRAF. In DNA, the CDR3 is TGTGCCAGCAGCGTAGGGGAAGGGCCGCGGGCTTTT. The rearrangement links TRBV9 to TRBJ1-5; D is ambiguous. Looked up from germline, CDR1 is SGDLS and CDR2 is YYNGEE. This CDR3 is built from 12 residues.

This clonotype appeared many times. The chain is built from TRBV11-2 and TRBJ1-1; D remains unclear. The CDR3 loop spans 12 amino acids. The V gene's germline CDR1 is SGHAT and CDR2 FQNNGV. Deletions cut 6 bases from V and 8 bases from J, with 13 bases between. CDR3 residues: CASSHLGSEAFF. CDR3 DNA sequence: TGTGCCAGCAGTCATCTTGGGTCGGAAGCTTTCTTT.

Comments on this clonotype: This may be a read error, as it is one base from a much larger clone. Lacking the conserved final phenylalanine or tryptophan, this CDR3 likely reflects a read error. This rearrangement joins TRBV19 to TRBJ1-1, with D perhaps TRBD1 (5 bases). The CDR3 is made up of 12 amino acids. Germline lookup yields CDR1 LNHDA and CDR2 SQIVND (reference sequence). V dropped 9 bases and J dropped 1 base, with 9 bases sitting between them. In DNA, the CDR3 is TGTGCCAGCCGGGGCCCGAACACTGAAGCTTTCCTT. Translation gives CASRGPNTEAFL.

This sequence joins TRBV7-2 and TRBJ1-6; possibly TRBD1 for D (5 bases). Germline CDR1 SGHTA, CDR2 FQGNSA. V lost 3 bases and J 6 bases, leaving 15 bases between the germline ends. The CDR3 runs 16 residues. The CDR3 region is CASSLGVSSPNSPLHF. The DNA of the CDR3 is TGTGCCAGCAGCTTGGGGGTATCCTCTCCTAATTCACCCCTCCACTTT.